This T cell receptor (beta chain) was found in a study of T cell responses to AZD1222 COVID-19 vaccine. The germline gives CDR1 SGDLS, CDR2 YYNGEE. CDR3 length equals 14 residues. Trimming removed 0 bases at V and 2 bases at J, with 7 bases between. The assay was immunoSEQ multiplex PCR, and TCRdb's table has in-frame clones only and misses some. The sample shows 150,000 to 200,000 clones, 94% of them seen only once. Sequenced here: peripheral blood, sampled 28 days after the second AZD1222 dose. This clonotype originated in an adult who received the AZD1222 COVID-19 vaccine. The gene calls are TRBV9 and TRBJ2-3; possible D gene TRBD2, 5 bases. In DNA form, the CDR3 reads TGTGCCAGCAGCGTAGGAGGACTCACAGATACGCAGTATTTT. Translated, it gives CASSVGGLTDTQYF.